This T cell receptor beta chain was identified during a study of T cell responses to AZD1222 COVID-19 vaccine. Overall study findings and caveats: The donor group comprised mostly white British people and more females; the analysis possibly underestimated clonal diversity. Recipients of AZD1222 seropositive at baseline numbered only 6 or 7. Reports say nearly half of spike-specific TCRs go after unmutated variant regions.

Assay used: immunoSEQ multiplex PCR; TCRdb lists only in-frame clones, some missing. The sample contains about 200,000 clones, roughly nine tenths of which appear only once. Details on this clone: Its antigen is unknown.

The length of the CDR3 is 15 residues. The germline V gene has CDR1 MGHDK and CDR2 SYGVNS. Trimming cost V 3 bases and J 6 bases; bases outside gene matches: 10. The rearrangement joins TRBV25-1 to TRBJ1-2, with 7 positions matching TRBD1. The receptor was isolated from an adult who received the AZD1222 COVID-19 vaccine. Material: peripheral blood, obtained 28 days after the second AZD1222 dose. This CDR3 is CASSEATGTADGYTF. Written as DNA, the CDR3 is TGTGCCAGCAGTGAGGCGACCGGGACAGCGGATGGCTACACCTTC.